The T cell receptor beta chain under discussion was sequenced for a study of high-grade serous ovarian cancer treatment subgroups (dated by TCRdb to 2020 to 2023). Context from the whole study: On average, each sample produced around 15,000 sequencing reads and 7,000 or so unique TCR beta rearrangements. The study profiled TCR beta repertoires in high-grade serous ovarian cancer patients grouped by complete gross resection or neoadjuvant chemotherapy response under a laparoscopic triage algorithm. The cohort comprised approximately 30 patients: approximately ten with no residual disease after primary surgery (R0), approximately ten excellent NACT responders, and approximately ten poor NACT responders. One primary tumor sample and two metastatic tumor samples were collected from each patient, for a total of around 90 samples.

The 90 tumor samples were subjected to high-throughput TCR profiling using ImmunoSEQ. The study's processing was this. Richness (unique productive sequences), clonality, evenness and relatedness were included as repertoire diversity metrics, and similarity between samples was assessed with the Bhattacharyya coefficient. In a sensitivity analysis, TCRs with fewer than two reads were excluded, and consistent conclusions were obtained. Imported from immuneACCESS, the table was reduced by TCRdb to in-frame sequences with V and J called. These copies leave out some clones; in studies compared against another copy, an unresolved V gene accounts for under half, and the cause of the remainder is not known. V, J and clone size were drawn from that table, and D and trimming were deduced from the DNA. Within this sample are approximately 40,000 clones, with approximately 80% of them counted one time only. The ten largest clones represent around 3.3% of the sample.

As for this clone: Its antigen is not yet known. Per-base qualities were not stored, and no clone one base away is much larger.

Tumor samples were obtained before definitive surgery or chemotherapy. The MD Anderson Biospecimen Extraction Resource handled genomic DNA extraction, while the MD Anderson Cancer Genomics Laboratory carried out the TCR sequencing. The CDR3 contains 15 residues, cysteine and phenylalanine counted. Of all the DNA, just the CDR3 is kept, 45 bases in frame from base 1. Looking up the germline V gene yields CDR1 SGHTA and CDR2 FQGNSA. Unmatched junction bases come to 12, with V trimmed by 4 bases and J by 9 bases. Results the study describes overall, beyond this receptor: TCR repertoire analyses were focused on CDR3, and CDR1 and CDR2 were not analyzed. Spatial information was not captured by bulk tumor TCR sequencing, so insight into HGSC tumor complexity and diversity was limited. TCR clonal relatedness showed a positive correlation with neoantigen level and a trend toward positive correlation with copy number variation and mutation load from whole-genome sequencing. Tumors from the same patient had repertoire similarity ranging from 0.11 to 0.79, while tumors from different patients showed almost no similarity.

The material sequenced was tumor tissue. The V gene is TRBV7-2 and the J gene is TRBJ2-1, with 7 bases matching TRBD2. This clonotype was obtained from a human donor with high-grade serous ovarian cancer. The CDR3 reads CASSYPGLEGREQFF. The DNA sequence is as follows: TGTGCCAGCAGCTATCCTGGACTAGAGGGTCGTGAGCAGTTCTTC.